This TCR beta chain was documented in a study of STAT5B mutations in CD4+ large granular lymphocyte leukemia. The V end lost 1 base, the J end lost 5 bases, and 3 bases lay between the germline ends. Germline lookup yields CDR1 SEHNR and CDR2 FQNEAQ (reference sequence). The length of the CDR3 is 13 residues. Produced via immunoSEQ multiplex PCR; TCRdb's table is partial and in-frame only. This sample has tens of thousands of clones; around three quarters occur once, and the top ten carry 4%. The V gene is TRBV7-9, the J gene TRBJ2-6; D is undetermined. Sequencing was performed on CD4+ T cells from blood buffy coats. This receptor was identified in a human donor in good health. CDR3 nucleotide sequence: TGTGCCAGCAGCTTAGACAGGGCCAACGTCCTGACTTTC. Translated, it gives CASSLDRANVLTF. Full variable domain (missing parts from reference TRBV7-9 and TRBJ2-6): DTGVSQNPRHKITKRGQNVTFRCDPISEHNRLYWYRQTLGQGPEFLTYFQNEAQLEKSRLLSDRFSAERPKGSFSTLEIQRTEQGDSAMYLCASSLDRANVLTFGAGSRLTVL.